This T cell receptor (beta chain) was captured by sequencing in a study of regulatory T cells in long-lasting Graves disease. Building the TCR beta libraries relied on iRepertoire HTBI primers, and CDR3 regions underwent Arm-PCR. A single record per CDR3 protein comes from TCRdb applying MiXCR to the multiplex PCR reads. Among about 200,000 distinct CDR3 sequences, around 19% were seen once, and the ten largest hold 12%. This clonotype was seen repeatedly, ten times or more. A read error may account for a junction end that differs from germline. The time point denotes: newly diagnosed GD, antithyroid drugs for less than 3 months. Researchers made the TCR library from RNA that was extracted from PBMCs. These same records also appear under a second study, on T cells in Graves' hyperthyroidism and ophthalmopathy.

The receptor was derived from a woman in her twenties or thirties with Graves disease. This sample comprised peripheral blood mononuclear cells (PBMCs), obtained at new diagnosis, from a patient treated with antithyroid drugs.

The CDR3 spells CAISTGPKTGELFF. The CDR3 DNA reads TGTGCCATCAGTACAGGGCCGAAGACCGGGGAGCTGTTTTTT. This chain links TRBV10-3 with TRBJ2-2; a weak D match, TRBD1 (6 bases). Germline lookup yields CDR1 ENHRY and CDR2 SYGVKD. There are 14 residues in the CDR3.